These T cell receptor beta chains were read from a single sample in a study of T cell responses to AZD1222 COVID-19 vaccine. Generated by immunoSEQ multiplex PCR, the TCRdb table keeps only in-frame clones and is missing some. The data show around 150,000 clones, roughly 92% seen once. The specimen was peripheral blood, collected on day 0 of AZD1222 vaccination. The receptors here all came from an adult in good health. CDR3s include the opening cysteine and the closing phenylalanine or tryptophan. D genes are given only for firm matches. Rows give clone size only sometimes, using once, few, many, or a class for an expanded clone.

>NA|TRBJ2-5|NA|TRBV7-2
CASSLLGGEETQYF
TGTGCCAGCAGCTTATTGGGGGGCGAAGAGACCCAGTACTTC
>NA|TRBJ2-7|NA|TRBV10-2
CASSGATEPYEQYF
TGCGCCAGCAGTGGTGCCACGGAGCCCTACGAGCAGTACTTC
>NA|TRBJ2-2|NA|TRBV25-1
CASSPGTNTGELFF
TGTGCCAGCAGCCCCGGGACTAACACCGGGGAGCTGTTTTTT
>NA|TRBJ2-3|NA|TRBV27
CASSLSGTPHTDTQYF
TGTGCCAGCAGTTTGTCCGGGACACCACACACAGATACGCAGTATTTT
>NA|TRBJ1-1|NA|TRBV27
CASSFERDTTEAFF
TGTGCCAGCAGTTTCGAGCGGGACACCACTGAAGCTTTCTTT
>NA|TRBJ1-2|TRBD1|TRBV23-1
CASSQQGARKYDGYTF
TGCGCCAGCAGTCAACAGGGGGCGCGGAAGTATGATGGCTACACCTTC
>NA|TRBJ1-4|NA|TRBV28
CASSGAMGEKLFF
TGTGCCAGCTCCGGGGCGATGGGTGAAAAACTGTTTTTT
>NA|TRBJ1-1|NA|TRBV7-8
CASSLVDGAVPEAFF
TGTGCCAGCAGCTTAGTTGACGGCGCGGTGCCTGAAGCTTTCTTT
>NA|TRBJ2-5|NA|TRBV6-1
CASSETGGQQETQYF
TGTGCCAGCAGTGAAACAGGTGGTCAGCAAGAGACCCAGTACTTC
>NA|TRBJ2-4|NA|TRBV27
CASSLYGYEAKNIQYF
TGTGCCAGCAGTTTATACGGATACGAGGCCAAAAACATTCAGTACTTC
>NA|TRBJ1-4|TRBD1|TRBV5-6
CASSPQGAHEKLFF
TGTGCCAGCAGCCCACAGGGGGCACATGAAAAACTGTTTTTT
>NA|TRBJ2-1|NA|TRBV20-1
CSASFQGSYNEQFF
TGCAGTGCTAGTTTCCAGGGCTCCTACAATGAGCAGTTCTTC
>NA|TRBJ2-1|TRBD2|TRBV28
CASSLGGLAGYNEQFF
TGTGCCAGCAGTTTGGGGGGACTAGCGGGATACAATGAGCAGTTCTTC
>NA|TRBJ2-5|TRBD2|TRBV25-1
CASSDDTSGIQETQYF
TGTGCCAGCAGTGACGATACTAGCGGGATCCAAGAGACCCAGTACTTC
>NA|TRBJ1-2|TRBD1|TRBV5-1
CASSHWDREAYGYTF
TGCGCCAGCAGCCACTGGGACAGGGAAGCCTATGGCTACACCTTC
>NA|TRBJ2-5|TRBD2|TRBV5-1
CASSLGRGAKETQYF
TGCGCCAGCAGCTTGGGGCGGGGGGCGAAAGAGACCCAGTACTTC
>NA|TRBJ1-4|TRBD1|TRBV28
CASSLWQGAEKLFF
TGTGCCAGCAGTTTGTGGCAGGGGGCTGAAAAACTGTTTTTT
>NA|TRBJ2-1|TRBD2|TRBV19
CASSIDRTSGQSSYNEQFF
TGTGCCAGTAGTATAGACCGGACTAGCGGGCAGAGCTCCTACAATGAGCAGTTCTTC
>NA|TRBJ2-5|TRBD2|TRBV5-4
CASSSGTSGKETQYF
TGTGCCAGCAGCTCGGGGACTAGCGGAAAAGAGACCCAGTACTTC
>NA|TRBJ1-5|NA|TRBV28
CASSLRQGINQPQHF
TGTGCCAGCAGTTTACGGCAGGGAATAAATCAGCCCCAGCATTTT
>NA|TRBJ1-5|NA|TRBV24-1
CATSDFMGEQPQHF
TGTGCCACCAGTGATTTTATGGGGGAGCAGCCCCAGCATTTT
>NA|TRBJ1-1|NA|TRBV6-5
CASSYSDGRTEAFF
TGTGCCAGCAGTTACTCGGATGGGCGGACTGAAGCTTTCTTT
>NA|TRBJ2-3|NA|TRBV5-5
CASRKGIDTQYF
TGTGCCAGCAGGAAGGGTATAGATACGCAGTATTTT
>NA|TRBJ2-3|TRBD1|TRBV2
CASSVTGNTQYF
TGTGCCAGCAGTGTGACAGGGAATACGCAGTATTTT
>few|TRBJ2-3|TRBD1|TRBV7-8
CASSSPSRYGTGGPDTQYF
TGTGCCAGCAGCTCCCCCTCACGCTACGGGACAGGGGGACCAGATACGCAGTATTTT
>NA|TRBJ1-1|NA|TRBV5-6
CASSLDQRSEAFF
TGTGCCAGCAGCTTGGATCAGCGTAGTGAAGCTTTCTTT
>NA|TRBJ2-3|NA|TRBV3-1/TRBV3-2
CASSQGVDTQYF
TGTGCCAGCAGCCAAGGCGTGGATACGCAGTATTTT
>NA|TRBJ2-7|NA|TRBV29-1
CSVGSPERTYEQYF
TGCAGCGTTGGGTCCCCGGAGAGGACCTACGAGCAGTACTTC
>once|TRBJ1-4|NA|TRBV18
CASSQRQVTTNEKLFF
TGTGCCAGCTCCCAACGACAGGTGACAACTAATGAAAAACTGTTTTTT
>NA|TRBJ2-2|TRBD2|TRBV7-9
CASSFGSGGVTGELFF
TGTGCCAGCAGCTTTGGTAGCGGGGGAGTTACCGGGGAGCTGTTTTTT
>NA|TRBJ1-5|NA|TRBV28
CASRPPRTDNQPQHF
TGTGCCAGCAGACCCCCTCGGACAGACAATCAGCCCCAGCATTTT
>NA|TRBJ2-3|TRBD2|TRBV6-6
CASSNSGRASDTQYF
TGTGCCAGCAGCAATAGCGGGAGGGCCTCAGATACGCAGTATTTT
>NA|TRBJ2-7|TRBD1|TRBV6-2/TRBV6-3
CASSYRGQGIREQYF
TGTGCCAGCAGTTACCGAGGACAGGGAATTCGCGAGCAGTACTTC
>NA|TRBJ1-2|NA|TRBV6-5
CASRPWQGPSYGYTF
TGTGCCAGCAGGCCCTGGCAGGGCCCCAGCTATGGCTACACCTTC
>NA|TRBJ2-1|TRBD1|TRBV11-1
CASSRGQYNEQFF
TGTGCCAGCAGCCGGGGACAGTACAATGAGCAGTTCTTC
>few|TRBJ2-7|TRBD1|TRBV18
CASSEDRGTYEQYF
TGTGCCAGCTCAGAGGACAGGGGGACCTACGAGCAGTACTTC
>NA|TRBJ1-3|NA|TRBV24-1
CATSDSGTNGRNTIYF
TGTGCCACCAGTGATTCCGGGACAAACGGTAGAAACACCATATATTTT
>NA|TRBJ2-5|TRBD2|TRBV29-1
CSVLLTSGRALPETQYF
TGCAGTGTTCTTTTGACTAGCGGGAGGGCTCTCCCAGAGACCCAGTACTTC
>once|TRBJ2-7|TRBD1|TRBV19
CASSWDRTYEQYF
TGTGCCAGTAGTTGGGACAGAACCTACGAGCAGTACTTC
>NA|TRBJ2-2|NA|TRBV5-1
CASSLYVNTGELFF
TGCGCCAGCAGCTTGTACGTGAACACCGGGGAGCTGTTTTTT
>NA|TRBJ1-1|NA|TRBV5-1
CASSWGAGNTEAFF
TGCGCCAGCAGCTGGGGGGCAGGGAACACTGAAGCTTTCTTT
>NA|TRBJ1-2|TRBD1|TRBV12-5
CASGAGTGFLYGYTF
TGTGCTAGTGGGGCCGGGACAGGGTTTCTCTATGGCTACACCTTC
>NA|TRBJ2-7|TRBD2|TRBV13
CASSLAGDYEQYF
TGTGCCAGCAGCTTGGCGGGAGACTACGAGCAGTACTTC
>once|TRBJ1-4|TRBD1|TRBV9
CASSLDRAGEKLFF
TGTGCCAGCAGTTTAGACAGGGCGGGTGAAAAACTGTTTTTT
>NA|TRBJ1-5|TRBD1|TRBV24-1
CATSQGDWTGVNQPQHF
TGTGCCACCAGTCAGGGTGATTGGACAGGGGTAAATCAGCCCCAGCATTTT
>NA|TRBJ2-1|TRBD2|TRBV5-1
CASSLGTSGGYNEQFF
TGCGCCAGCAGCCTAGGGACTAGCGGGGGTTACAATGAGCAGTTCTTC
>once|TRBJ2-5|NA|TRBV5-4
CASSSGDPKVETQYF
TGTGCCAGCAGCTCGGGGGACCCGAAGGTCGAGACCCAGTACTTC
>NA|TRBJ1-1|TRBD1|TRBV7-9
CASSSPKTGQNTEAFF
TGTGCCAGCAGCTCTCCTAAGACAGGGCAGAACACTGAAGCTTTCTTT
>NA|TRBJ1-1|NA|TRBV3-1/TRBV3-2
CASSQNYGGTEAFF
TGTGCCAGCAGCCAAAATTACGGGGGCACTGAAGCTTTCTTT
>NA|TRBJ2-6|TRBD1|TRBV25-1
CASSVGQARSGANVLTF
TGTGCCAGCAGTGTGGGACAGGCGCGCTCTGGGGCCAACGTCCTGACTTTC
>NA|TRBJ2-1|TRBD2|TRBV11-3
CASSRRASGRADEQFF
TGTGCCAGCAGTAGGAGGGCTAGCGGGAGGGCGGATGAGCAGTTCTTC